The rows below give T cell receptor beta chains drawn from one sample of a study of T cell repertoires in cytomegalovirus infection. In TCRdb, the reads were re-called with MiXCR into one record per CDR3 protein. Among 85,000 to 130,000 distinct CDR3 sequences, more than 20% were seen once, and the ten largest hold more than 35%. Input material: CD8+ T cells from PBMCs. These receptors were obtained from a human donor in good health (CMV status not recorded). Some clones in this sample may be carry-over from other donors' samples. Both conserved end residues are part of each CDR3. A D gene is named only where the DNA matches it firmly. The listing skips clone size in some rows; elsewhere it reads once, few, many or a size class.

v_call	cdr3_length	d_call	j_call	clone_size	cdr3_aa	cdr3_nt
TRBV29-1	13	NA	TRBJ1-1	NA	CSVVGGAGTEAFF	TGCAGCGTTGTTGGGGGCGCGGGGACTGAAGCTTTCTTT
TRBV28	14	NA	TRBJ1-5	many	CASSPGHGNQPQHF	TGTGCCAGCAGTCCGGGCCACGGCAATCAGCCCCAGCATTTT
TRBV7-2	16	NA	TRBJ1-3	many	CASSLRGGPAGNTIYF	TGTGCCAGCAGCCTCCGGGGGGGGCCCGCTGGAAACACCATATATTTT
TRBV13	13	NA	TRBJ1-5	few	CASSSSLNQPQHF	TGTGCCAGCAGCTCCTCCCTTAATCAGCCCCAGCATTTT
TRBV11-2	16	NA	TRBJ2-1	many	CASSPIRGSSYNEQFF	TGTGCCAGCAGCCCGATCCGGGGGAGCTCCTACAATGAGCAGTTCTTC
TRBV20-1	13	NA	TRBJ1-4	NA	CSARTDTGEKLFF	TGCAGTGCTAGAACAGACACTGGTGAAAAACTGTTTTTT
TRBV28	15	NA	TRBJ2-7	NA	CASRNPDAFPYEQYF	TGTGCCAGCAGGAACCCGGACGCTTTCCCATACGAGCAGTACTTC
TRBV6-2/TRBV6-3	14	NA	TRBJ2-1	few	CASTITTSRNEQFF	TGTGCCAGCACCATAACGACTAGTCGGAATGAGCAGTTCTTC
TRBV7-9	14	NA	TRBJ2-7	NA	CASSPPALAYEQYF	TGTGCCAGCAGCCCCCCGGCTCTAGCCTACGAGCAGTACTTC
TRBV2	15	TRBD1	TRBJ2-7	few	CASSDRDRGDYEQYF	TGTGCCAGCAGTGACCGGGACAGGGGCGATTACGAGCAGTACTTC
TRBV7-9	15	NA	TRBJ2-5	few	CASSHPTGFQETQYF	TGTGCCAGCAGCCACCCGACAGGTTTCCAAGAGACCCAGTACTTC
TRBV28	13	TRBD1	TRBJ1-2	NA	CASSSGTGDGYTF	TGTGCCAGCAGTTCCGGGACAGGGGATGGCTACACCTTC